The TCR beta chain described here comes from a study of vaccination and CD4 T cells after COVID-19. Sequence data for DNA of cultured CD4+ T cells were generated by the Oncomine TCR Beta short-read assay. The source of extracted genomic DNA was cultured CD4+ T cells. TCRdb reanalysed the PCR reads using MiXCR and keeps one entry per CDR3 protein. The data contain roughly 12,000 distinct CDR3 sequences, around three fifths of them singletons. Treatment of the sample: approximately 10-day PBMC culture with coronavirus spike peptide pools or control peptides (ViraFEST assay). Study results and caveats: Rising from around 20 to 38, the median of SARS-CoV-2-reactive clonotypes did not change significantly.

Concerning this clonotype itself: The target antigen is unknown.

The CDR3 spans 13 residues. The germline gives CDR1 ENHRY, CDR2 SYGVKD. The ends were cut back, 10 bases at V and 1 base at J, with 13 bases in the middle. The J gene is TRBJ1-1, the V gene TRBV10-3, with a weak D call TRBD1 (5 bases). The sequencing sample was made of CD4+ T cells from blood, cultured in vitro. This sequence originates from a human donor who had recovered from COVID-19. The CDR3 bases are TGTGCCAGCGGGGCGTTTGGGAACACTGAAGCTTTCTTT. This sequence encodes CASGAFGNTEAFF.